This T cell receptor beta chain is drawn from a study of shared clonotypes between healthy human individuals. Notes on the study in general: An anticipated effect of sequencing depth on clonotype sharing among donors was recognized. Estimated clonotype richness was generally higher in naive than memory subsets. Some naive CD4 clonotypes, about 5.5%, turned up in common across several donors.

The V gene's germline CDR1 is WSHSY and CDR2 SAAADI. The ends were cut back, 8 bases at V and 1 base at J, with 12 bases in the middle. This CDR3 comprises 14 residues. Remarks on this clone: Its antigen is still unknown. At the DNA level, this CDR3 is encoded by other sequences in the same sample as well.

Recent vaccinations or acute infections were absent in the healthy HIV-negative adult donors. TCRdb's copy holds only in-frame clones and misses some; the assay was immunoSEQ multiplex PCR. The table lists millions of clones, 90% to 95% of them singletons, with 0.13% in the top ten. What was sequenced was naive CD4+ T cells sorted from blood. Subset given: CD45RA+ positively selected. The receptor's source is a man between 18 and 35 years old in good health. The chain is built from TRBV10-2 and TRBJ1-5; a possible D gene is TRBD1 (5 bases). CDR3 amino acids: CASRGEGSNQPQHF. As DNA, the CDR3 is TGCGCCAGCCGAGGGGAAGGGAGCAATCAGCCCCAGCATTTT.